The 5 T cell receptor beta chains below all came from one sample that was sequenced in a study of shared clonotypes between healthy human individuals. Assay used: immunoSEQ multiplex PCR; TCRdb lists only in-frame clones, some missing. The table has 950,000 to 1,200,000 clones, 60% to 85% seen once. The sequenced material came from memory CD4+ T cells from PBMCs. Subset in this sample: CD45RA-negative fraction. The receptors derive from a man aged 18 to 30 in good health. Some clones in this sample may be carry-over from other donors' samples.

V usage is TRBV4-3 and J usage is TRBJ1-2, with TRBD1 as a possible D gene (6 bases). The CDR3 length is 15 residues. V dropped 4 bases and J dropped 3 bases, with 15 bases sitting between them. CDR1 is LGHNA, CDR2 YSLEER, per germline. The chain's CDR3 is CASSRGGGGDYGYTF. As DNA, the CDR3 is TGCGCCAGCAGCCGCGGAGGGGGGGGTGACTATGGCTACACCTTC.

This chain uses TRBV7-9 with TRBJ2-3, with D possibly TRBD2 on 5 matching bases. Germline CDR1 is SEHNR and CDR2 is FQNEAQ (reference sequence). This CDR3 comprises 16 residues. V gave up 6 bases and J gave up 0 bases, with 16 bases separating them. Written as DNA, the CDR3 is TGTGCCAGCAGTCACGAGCGGTTGTTCAGCACAGATACGCAGTATTTT. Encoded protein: CASSHERLFSTDTQYF.

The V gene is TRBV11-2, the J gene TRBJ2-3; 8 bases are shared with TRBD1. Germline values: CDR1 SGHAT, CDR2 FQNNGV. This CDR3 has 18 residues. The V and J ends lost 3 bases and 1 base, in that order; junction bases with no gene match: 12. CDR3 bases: TGTGCCAGCAGCTTTAGGACAGGGATAAGGGCGGGCACAGATACGCAGTATTTT. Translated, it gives CASSFRTGIRAGTDTQYF.

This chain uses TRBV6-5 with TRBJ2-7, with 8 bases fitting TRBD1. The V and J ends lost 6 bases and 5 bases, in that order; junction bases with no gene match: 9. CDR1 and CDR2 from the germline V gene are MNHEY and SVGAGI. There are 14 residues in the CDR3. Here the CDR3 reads CASSTPGQENEQYF. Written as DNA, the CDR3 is TGTGCCAGCAGCACCCCGGGACAGGAAAACGAGCAGTACTTC.

In DNA, the CDR3 is TGTGCCAGCAGTTCCCGTTGGCTGGATGAGCAGTTCTTC. Its translation is CASSSRWLDEQFF. The chain carries TRBV6-4 and TRBJ2-1; D not resolved. The CDR3 spans 13 residues. The germline gives CDR1 MRHNA, CDR2 SNTAGT. V was cut by 5 bases and J by 8 bases, with 13 bases left in between.